This TCR beta chain was documented in a study of T-cell reconstitution after alpha-beta-depleted transplantation in children. Construction of the TCRbeta library involved unique molecular identifiers. MiXCR, run by TCRdb on the PCR reads, gives a single entry per CDR3 protein. The sample consists of approximately 390,000 distinct CDR3 sequences, 9.5% to 13% of them appearing once. This clonotype has just a few counts. V lost 6 bases and J lost 0; bases outside the gene matches: 7. Germline lookup yields CDR1 SEHNR and CDR2 FQNEAQ (reference sequence). The CDR3 contains 16 residues. The clonotype was recovered from a human donor who donated a stem cell graft to a child with acute myeloid leukemia. The V and J genes are TRBV7-9 and TRBJ2-5; 10 positions agree with TRBD2. Here the sequenced sample was PBMCs from the stem cell graft donor, taken from the stem cell graft. The CDR3 reads CASRPTSGDNQETQYF. The CDR3 DNA reads as TGTGCCAGCAGACCAACTAGCGGGGATAACCAAGAGACCCAGTACTTC.